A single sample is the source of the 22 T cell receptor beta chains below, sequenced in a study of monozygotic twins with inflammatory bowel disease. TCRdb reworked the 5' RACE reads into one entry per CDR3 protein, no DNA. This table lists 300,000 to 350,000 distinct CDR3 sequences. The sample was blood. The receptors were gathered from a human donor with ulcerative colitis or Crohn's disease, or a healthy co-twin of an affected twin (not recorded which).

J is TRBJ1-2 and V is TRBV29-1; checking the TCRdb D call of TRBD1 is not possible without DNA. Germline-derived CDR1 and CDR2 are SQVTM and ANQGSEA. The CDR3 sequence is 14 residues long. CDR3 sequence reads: CSVEDPEAPYGYTF. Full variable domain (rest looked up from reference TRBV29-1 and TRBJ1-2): SAVISQKPSRDICQRGTSLTIQCQVDSQVTMMFWYRQQPGQSLTLIATANQGSEATYESGFVIDKFPISRPNLTFSTLTVSNMSPEDSSIYLCSVEDPEAPYGYTFGSGTRLTVV.

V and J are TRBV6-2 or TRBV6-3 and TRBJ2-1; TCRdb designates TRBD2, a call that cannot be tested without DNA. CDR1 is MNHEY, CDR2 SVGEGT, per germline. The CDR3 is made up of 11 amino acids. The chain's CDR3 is CASSPRDSQFF.

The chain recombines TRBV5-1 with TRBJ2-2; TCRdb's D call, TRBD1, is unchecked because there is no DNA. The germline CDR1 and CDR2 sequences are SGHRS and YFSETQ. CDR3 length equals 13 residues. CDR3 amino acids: CASSFSGAGELFF.

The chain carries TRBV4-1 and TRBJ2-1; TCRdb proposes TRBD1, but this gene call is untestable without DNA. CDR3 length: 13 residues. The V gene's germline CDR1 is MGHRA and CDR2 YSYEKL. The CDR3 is CASSQVRGEIQFF.

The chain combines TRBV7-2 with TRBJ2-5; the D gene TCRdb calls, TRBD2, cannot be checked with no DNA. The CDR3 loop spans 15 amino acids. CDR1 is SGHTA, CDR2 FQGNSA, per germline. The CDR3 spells CASSFKRGLQETQYF.

The CDR3 region is CASSQGDGLRNEQFF. The chain couples TRBV3-1 to TRBJ2-1; TCRdb's assignment of TRBD1 cannot be checked, as there is no DNA. The CDR3 totals 15 residues. Germline V gene sequence: CDR1 LGHDT, CDR2 YNNKEL (reference sequence).

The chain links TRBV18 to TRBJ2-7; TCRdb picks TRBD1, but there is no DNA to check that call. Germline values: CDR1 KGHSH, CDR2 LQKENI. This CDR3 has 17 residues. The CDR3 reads CASSPNPGQGARGEQYF.

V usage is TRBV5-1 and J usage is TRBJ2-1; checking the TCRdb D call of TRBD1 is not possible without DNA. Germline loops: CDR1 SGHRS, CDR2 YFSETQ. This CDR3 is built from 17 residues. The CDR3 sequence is CASSLDPTGHSYNEQFF.

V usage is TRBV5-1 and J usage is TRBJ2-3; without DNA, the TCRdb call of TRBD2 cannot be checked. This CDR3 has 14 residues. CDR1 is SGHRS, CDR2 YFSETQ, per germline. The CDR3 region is CASSGGPSTDTQYF.

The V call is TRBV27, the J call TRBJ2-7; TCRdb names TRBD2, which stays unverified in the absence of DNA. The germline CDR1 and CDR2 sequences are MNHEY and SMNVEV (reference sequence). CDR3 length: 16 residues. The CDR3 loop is CASSSRLAGVPYEQYF.

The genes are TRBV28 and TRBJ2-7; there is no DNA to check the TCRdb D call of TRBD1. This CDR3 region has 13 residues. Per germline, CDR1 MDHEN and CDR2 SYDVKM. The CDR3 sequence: CASETGGLYEQYF.

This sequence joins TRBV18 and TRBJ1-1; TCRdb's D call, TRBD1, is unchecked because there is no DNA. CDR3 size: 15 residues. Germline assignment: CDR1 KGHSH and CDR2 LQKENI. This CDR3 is CASSPRTGQSTEAFF. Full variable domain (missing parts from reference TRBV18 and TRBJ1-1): NAGVMQNPRHLVRRRGQEARLRCSPMKGHSHVYWYRQLPEEGLKFMVYLQKENIIDESGMPKERFSAEFPKEGPSILRIQQVVRGDSAAYFCASSPRTGQSTEAFFGQGTRLTVV.

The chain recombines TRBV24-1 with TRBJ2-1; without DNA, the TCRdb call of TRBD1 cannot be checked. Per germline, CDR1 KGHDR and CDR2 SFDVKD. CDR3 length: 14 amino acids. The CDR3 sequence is CATSDSGQYNEQFF.

The CDR3 loop is CASSFRGSEAQYF. The chain uses TRBV7-6 and TRBJ2-5; the TCRdb D gene call, TRBD2, has no DNA to confirm it. From germline, CDR1 is SGHVS and CDR2 FNYEAQ. The CDR3 consists of 13 residues.

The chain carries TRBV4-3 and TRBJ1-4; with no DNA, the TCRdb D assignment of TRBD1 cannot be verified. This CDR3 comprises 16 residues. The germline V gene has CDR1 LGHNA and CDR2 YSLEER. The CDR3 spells CASSRGPGGTNEKLFF.

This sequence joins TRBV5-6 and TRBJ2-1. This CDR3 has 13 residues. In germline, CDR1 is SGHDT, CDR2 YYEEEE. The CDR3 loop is CASIIWSGNEQFF.

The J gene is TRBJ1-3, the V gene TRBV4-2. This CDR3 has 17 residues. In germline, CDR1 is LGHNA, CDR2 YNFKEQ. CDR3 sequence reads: CASSPITRQNSGNTIYF.

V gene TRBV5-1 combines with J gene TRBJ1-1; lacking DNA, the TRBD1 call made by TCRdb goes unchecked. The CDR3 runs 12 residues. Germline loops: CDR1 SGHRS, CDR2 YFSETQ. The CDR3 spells CASVGPDREAFF.

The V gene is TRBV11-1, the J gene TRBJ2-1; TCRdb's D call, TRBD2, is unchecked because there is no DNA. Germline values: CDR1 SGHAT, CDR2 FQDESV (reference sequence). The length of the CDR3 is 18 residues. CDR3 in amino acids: CASSEFPTAGLLYNEQFF.

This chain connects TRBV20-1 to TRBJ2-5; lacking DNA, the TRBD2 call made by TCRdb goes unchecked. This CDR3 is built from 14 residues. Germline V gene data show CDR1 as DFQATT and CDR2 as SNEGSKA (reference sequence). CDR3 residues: CSAPGLAGYETQYF.

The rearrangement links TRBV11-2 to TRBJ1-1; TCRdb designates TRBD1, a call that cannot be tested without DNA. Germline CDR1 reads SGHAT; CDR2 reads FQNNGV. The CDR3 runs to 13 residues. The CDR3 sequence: CASSSGGYTEAFF.

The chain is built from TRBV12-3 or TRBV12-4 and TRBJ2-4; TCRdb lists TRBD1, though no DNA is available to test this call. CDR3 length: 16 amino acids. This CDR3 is CASSGDGRGGKNIQYF.